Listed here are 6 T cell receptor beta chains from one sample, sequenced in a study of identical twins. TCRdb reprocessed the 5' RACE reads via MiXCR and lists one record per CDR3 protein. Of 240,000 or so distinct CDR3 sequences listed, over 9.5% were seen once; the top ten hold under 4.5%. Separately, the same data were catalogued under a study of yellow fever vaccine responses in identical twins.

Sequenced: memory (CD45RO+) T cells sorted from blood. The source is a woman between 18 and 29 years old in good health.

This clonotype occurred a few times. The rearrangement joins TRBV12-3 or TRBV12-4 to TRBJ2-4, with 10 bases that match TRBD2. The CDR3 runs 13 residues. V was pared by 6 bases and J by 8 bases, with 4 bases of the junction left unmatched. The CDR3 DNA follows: TGTGCCAGCAGGACTAGCGGGTCAGACATTCAGTACTTC. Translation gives CASRTSGSDIQYF.

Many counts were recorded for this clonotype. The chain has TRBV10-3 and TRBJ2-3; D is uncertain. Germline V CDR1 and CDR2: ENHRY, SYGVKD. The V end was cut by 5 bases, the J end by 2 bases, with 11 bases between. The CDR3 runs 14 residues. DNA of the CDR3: TGTGCCATCAGTCTCCGGGCCCCCACAGATACGCAGTATTTT. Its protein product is CAISLRAPTDTQYF.

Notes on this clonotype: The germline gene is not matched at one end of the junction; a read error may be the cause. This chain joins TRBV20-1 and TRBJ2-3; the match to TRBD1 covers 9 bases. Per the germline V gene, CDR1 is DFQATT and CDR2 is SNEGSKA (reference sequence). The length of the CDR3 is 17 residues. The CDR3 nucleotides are TGCTGTGCTAGAGATAGATCCGGGACAGGGCCCAGGAATACGCAGTATTTT. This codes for CCARDRSGTGPRNTQYF.

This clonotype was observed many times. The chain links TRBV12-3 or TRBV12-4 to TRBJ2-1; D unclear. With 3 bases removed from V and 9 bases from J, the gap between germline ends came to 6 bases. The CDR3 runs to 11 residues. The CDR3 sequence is CASSFLVEQFF. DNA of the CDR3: TGTGCCAGCAGTTTTCTGGTTGAGCAGTTCTTC.

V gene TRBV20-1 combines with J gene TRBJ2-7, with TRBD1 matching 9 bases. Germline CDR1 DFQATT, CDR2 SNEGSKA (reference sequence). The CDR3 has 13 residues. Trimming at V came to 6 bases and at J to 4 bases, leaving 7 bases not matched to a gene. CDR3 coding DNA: TGCAGTGCAAACTCGGGACAGGGTTACGAGCAGTACTTC. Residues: CSANSGQGYEQYF.

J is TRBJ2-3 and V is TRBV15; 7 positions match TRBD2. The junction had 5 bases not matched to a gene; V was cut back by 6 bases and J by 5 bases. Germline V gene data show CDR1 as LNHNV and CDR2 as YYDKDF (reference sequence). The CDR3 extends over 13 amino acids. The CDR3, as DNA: TGTGCCACCAGGGTGGGGGGGGAAGATACGCAGTATTTT. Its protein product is CATRVGGEDTQYF.